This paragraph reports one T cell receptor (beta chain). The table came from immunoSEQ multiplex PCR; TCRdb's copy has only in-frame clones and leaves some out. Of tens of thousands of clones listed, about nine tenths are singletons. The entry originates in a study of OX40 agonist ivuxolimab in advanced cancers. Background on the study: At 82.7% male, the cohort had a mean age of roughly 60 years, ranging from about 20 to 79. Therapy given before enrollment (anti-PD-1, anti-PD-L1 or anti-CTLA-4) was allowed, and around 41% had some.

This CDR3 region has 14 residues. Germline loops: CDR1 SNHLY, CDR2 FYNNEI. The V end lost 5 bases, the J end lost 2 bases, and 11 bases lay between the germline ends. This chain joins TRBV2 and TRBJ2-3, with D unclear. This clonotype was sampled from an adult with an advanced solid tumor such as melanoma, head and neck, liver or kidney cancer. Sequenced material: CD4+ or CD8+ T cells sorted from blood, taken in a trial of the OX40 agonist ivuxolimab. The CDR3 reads CASSRARVTDTQYF. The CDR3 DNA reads TGTGCCAGCAGTCGGGCTAGAGTCACAGATACGCAGTATTTT.